Listed below are T cell receptor beta chains from one sample, sequenced in a study of CD8 T cells in ankylosing spondylitis. TCRdb itself ran the 5' RACE reads through MiXCR, one entry per CDR3 protein. The sample holds a few hundred thousand distinct CDR3 sequences; approximately 10% are singletons and the top ten take roughly a fifth. The sequenced material came from blood, either unsorted or a sorted T cell fraction (not recorded which). The receptors stem from a male donor with ankylosing spondylitis or in good health (not recorded which). Both conserved end residues are part of each CDR3. Each record gives: J gene, clone size, D gene, V gene, CDR3 DNA, CDR3 protein. D genes are given only for firm matches. Rows give clone size only sometimes, using once, few, many, or a class for an expanded clone.

j_gene: TRBJ2-3; abundance: many; d_gene: TRBD2; v_gene: TRBV7-9; CDR3nt: TGTGCCAGCAGCCTTGGGACTAGCGGGGGGGCCGCAGATACGCAGTATTTT; CDR3aa: CASSLGTSGGAADTQYF
j_gene: TRBJ2-1; abundance: many; d_gene: TRBD2; v_gene: TRBV7-3; CDR3nt: TGTGCCAGCAGCTTCGAAGCGGGGGACGGGTACAATGAGCAGTTCTTC; CDR3aa: CASSFEAGDGYNEQFF
j_gene: TRBJ1-5; abundance: few; d_gene: TRBD1; v_gene: TRBV15; CDR3nt: TGTGCCACCAGCCCCACAGGGGTTGCTCAGCCCCAGCATTTT; CDR3aa: CATSPTGVAQPQHF
j_gene: TRBJ1-6; abundance: -; d_gene: TRBD1; v_gene: TRBV20-1; CDR3nt: TGCAGTGCTTTGGACAGGGGGCCCTTCACCCTCGACTTT; CDR3aa: CSALDRGPFTLDF
j_gene: TRBJ2-1; abundance: many; d_gene: TRBD2; v_gene: TRBV9; CDR3nt: TGTGCCAGCAGCGTCGGACTAGCGGGGGCCAGATTTGTCAATGAGCAGTTCTTC; CDR3aa: CASSVGLAGARFVNEQFF
j_gene: TRBJ1-3; abundance: many; d_gene: -; v_gene: TRBV5-1; CDR3nt: TGCGCCAGCAGCTTGGCCTTCGCTGGGTCTGGAAACACCATATATTTT; CDR3aa: CASSLAFAGSGNTIYF
j_gene: TRBJ2-2; abundance: -; d_gene: -; v_gene: TRBV7-6; CDR3nt: TGTGCCAGCAGCTCTGGGACATTCGCGAACACCGGGGAGCTGTTTTTT; CDR3aa: CASSSGTFANTGELFF
j_gene: TRBJ2-3; abundance: few; d_gene: -; v_gene: TRBV7-2; CDR3nt: TGTGCCAGCAGCTTAAGCGCGGGTACTCGCACAGATACGCAGTATTTT; CDR3aa: CASSLSAGTRTDTQYF
j_gene: TRBJ2-2; abundance: few; d_gene: TRBD2; v_gene: TRBV7-2; CDR3nt: TGTGCCAGCAGCTCCGGGACTAGCGGGGGTCCCGGGGAGCTGTTTTTT; CDR3aa: CASSSGTSGGPGELFF
j_gene: TRBJ2-7; abundance: many; d_gene: -; v_gene: TRBV20-1; CDR3nt: TGCAGTGCCCCAGGACAGCAAACTCCCTACGAGCAGTACTTC; CDR3aa: CSAPGQQTPYEQYF
j_gene: TRBJ2-7; abundance: many; d_gene: -; v_gene: TRBV7-2; CDR3nt: TGTGCCAGCAGCTCCCTCTCCTACGAGCAGTACTTC; CDR3aa: CASSSLSYEQYF
j_gene: TRBJ2-2; abundance: -; d_gene: -; v_gene: TRBV7-9; CDR3nt: TGTGCCAGCAGACGTGAGGGACCTAACACCGGGGAGCTGTTTTTT; CDR3aa: CASRREGPNTGELFF
j_gene: TRBJ2-5; abundance: -; d_gene: -; v_gene: TRBV3-1; CDR3nt: TGTGCCAGCAGCCAATTTGGGGTTGAGGGGGAGCAAGAGACCCAGTACTTC; CDR3aa: CASSQFGVEGEQETQYF
j_gene: TRBJ1-1; abundance: -; d_gene: TRBD1; v_gene: TRBV12-3/TRBV12-4; CDR3nt: TGTGCCAGCAGACCAGTGACAGGGGTGTACACTGAAGCTTTCTTT; CDR3aa: CASRPVTGVYTEAFF
j_gene: TRBJ2-5; abundance: -; d_gene: -; v_gene: TRBV9; CDR3nt: TGTGCCAGCAGCGTAGCTACAACAGAACAAGAGACCCAGTACTTC; CDR3aa: CASSVATTEQETQYF
j_gene: TRBJ2-5; abundance: many; d_gene: -; v_gene: TRBV20-1; CDR3nt: TGCAGTGCTTGGCGGGAGACCCAGTACTTC; CDR3aa: CSAWRETQYF
j_gene: TRBJ2-5; abundance: many; d_gene: -; v_gene: TRBV7-9; CDR3nt: TGTGCCAGCAGCGATGACATCCACCAAGAGACCCAGTACTTC; CDR3aa: CASSDDIHQETQYF
j_gene: TRBJ2-3; abundance: many; d_gene: TRBD2; v_gene: TRBV10-3; CDR3nt: TGTGCCATCACCAAAGGGACTAGCGGGGGGCTAGTCACAGATACGCAGTATTTT; CDR3aa: CAITKGTSGGLVTDTQYF
j_gene: TRBJ2-5; abundance: many; d_gene: -; v_gene: TRBV5-1; CDR3nt: TGCGCCAGCAGCCCGTCCAAGGAGACCCAGTACTTC; CDR3aa: CASSPSKETQYF
j_gene: TRBJ2-2; abundance: -; d_gene: -; v_gene: TRBV5-1; CDR3nt: TGCGCCAGCAGCTTTGACACCGGGGAGCTGTTTTTT; CDR3aa: CASSFDTGELFF
j_gene: TRBJ2-2; abundance: many; d_gene: -; v_gene: TRBV5-1; CDR3nt: TGCGCCAGCAGCTTGGCCGTGGGGGGCGACACCGGGGAGCTGTTTTTT; CDR3aa: CASSLAVGGDTGELFF
j_gene: TRBJ2-7; abundance: many; d_gene: TRBD2; v_gene: TRBV6-1; CDR3nt: TGTGCCAGCAGTGAACGGAGCGGGGGGGCGGTCGAGCAGTACTTC; CDR3aa: CASSERSGGAVEQYF
j_gene: TRBJ2-7; abundance: many; d_gene: -; v_gene: TRBV3-1; CDR3nt: TGTGCCAGCAGTGCAGGCGATAGCCAGCAGTACTTC; CDR3aa: CASSAGDSQQYF
j_gene: TRBJ2-7; abundance: few; d_gene: -; v_gene: TRBV3-1; CDR3nt: TGTGCCAGCAGCCAAGATGCGAGGGGACTCGACTTC; CDR3aa: CASSQDARGLDF
j_gene: TRBJ2-2; abundance: many; d_gene: -; v_gene: TRBV6-1; CDR3nt: TGTGCCAGCAGTGAGTGGGCAAACACCGGGGAGCTGTTTTTT; CDR3aa: CASSEWANTGELFF
j_gene: TRBJ1-6; abundance: many; d_gene: -; v_gene: TRBV3-1; CDR3nt: TGTGCCAGCAGCCAAGCCCAGGGGACTGAACTCCACTTT; CDR3aa: CASSQAQGTELHF
j_gene: TRBJ2-1; abundance: many; d_gene: -; v_gene: TRBV12-3/TRBV12-4; CDR3nt: TGTGCCAGCAGTCGGGGCGTTGAGGCTGAGCAGTTCTTC; CDR3aa: CASSRGVEAEQFF
j_gene: TRBJ1-2; abundance: many; d_gene: TRBD1; v_gene: TRBV28; CDR3nt: TGTGCCACCAGACAGGGGGCTGTATATGGCTACACCTTC; CDR3aa: CATRQGAVYGYTF
j_gene: TRBJ2-2; abundance: many; d_gene: -; v_gene: TRBV7-6; CDR3nt: TGTGCCAGCAGCTTAGGAGGGTGGGACACCGGGGAGCTGTTTTTT; CDR3aa: CASSLGGWDTGELFF
j_gene: TRBJ2-3; abundance: few; d_gene: -; v_gene: TRBV7-2; CDR3nt: TGTGCCAGCAGCTTAGCCGGTCGACCTAGCACAGATACGCAGTATTTT; CDR3aa: CASSLAGRPSTDTQYF
j_gene: TRBJ1-6; abundance: many; d_gene: -; v_gene: TRBV28; CDR3nt: TGTGCCAGTGTCCCCACGGGACGGGCGAGCTCCTATAATTCACCCCTCCACTTT; CDR3aa: CASVPTGRASSYNSPLHF
j_gene: TRBJ2-3; abundance: -; d_gene: TRBD1; v_gene: TRBV20-1; CDR3nt: TGCAGTGCTCTCAAGGGGGCTGGCACAGATACGCAGTATTTT; CDR3aa: CSALKGAGTDTQYF
j_gene: TRBJ1-1; abundance: many; d_gene: -; v_gene: TRBV5-1; CDR3nt: TGCGCCAGCGGAACCAGGGAAACTGAAGCTTTCTTT; CDR3aa: CASGTRETEAFF
j_gene: TRBJ1-2; abundance: many; d_gene: -; v_gene: TRBV9; CDR3nt: TGTGCCAGCAGCTCGGGGGGAGGTGGCTACACCTTC; CDR3aa: CASSSGGGGYTF
j_gene: TRBJ2-6; abundance: -; d_gene: -; v_gene: TRBV11-2; CDR3nt: TGTGCCAGCAGCTATTTGGGGAGCTCTGGGGCCAACGTCCTGGCTTTC; CDR3aa: CASSYLGSSGANVLAF
j_gene: TRBJ1-1; abundance: many; d_gene: -; v_gene: TRBV20-1; CDR3nt: TGCAGTGCTCCCGATGTGGCGAACACTGAAGCTTTCTTT; CDR3aa: CSAPDVANTEAFF
j_gene: TRBJ2-5; abundance: many; d_gene: TRBD2; v_gene: TRBV6-2/TRBV6-3; CDR3nt: TGTGCCAGCAACCTACTAGCGCAAGAGACCCAGTACTTC; CDR3aa: CASNLLAQETQYF
j_gene: TRBJ2-3; abundance: -; d_gene: TRBD1; v_gene: TRBV7-9; CDR3nt: TGTGCCAGCAGCTGGACAGGGGTATCAGATACGCAGTATTTT; CDR3aa: CASSWTGVSDTQYF
j_gene: TRBJ2-1; abundance: many; d_gene: TRBD1; v_gene: TRBV5-1; CDR3nt: TGCGCCAGCAGCTTCGTCCAGACAGGGGCGGATGAGCAGTTCTTC; CDR3aa: CASSFVQTGADEQFF